This TCR beta chain emerged from a study of graft-versus-host responses after intestinal transplantation. Study at large: Transplants were multivisceral, liver-intestinal, or isolated intestinal. Anti-thymocyte globulin was used for induction in all recipients, who then took tacrolimus and steroids for about 3 years. General study results and limits: Graft-donor T cell macrochimerism coincided with high graft-versus-host to host-versus-graft clonal ratios in allografts. GvH clonotypes were identified within recipient marrow, with a subset emerging first in ileum or blood.

CDR1 and CDR2 from the germline V gene are MNHEY and SVGAGI. V was cut by 5 bases and J by 2 bases, with 7 bases left in between. The CDR3 covers 13 residues. About this clone itself: Its antigen is still unknown.

TCRdb's table, derived via immunoSEQ multiplex PCR, lists solely in-frame clones and lacks some. The table lists approximately 85,000 clones, less than 95% of them singletons, with about 8% in the top ten. The material sequenced was unstimulated CD8+ T cells sorted from spleen or lymph node cells, taken before transplant. The clonotype was recovered from a human donor who was the organ donor for an intestinal transplant. This chain connects TRBV6-5 to TRBJ2-1, with a weak D call TRBD2 (5 bases). CDR3 DNA: TGTGCCAGCAGTCCGGGGACCTACAATGAGCAGTTCTTC. This gives the protein CASSPGTYNEQFF.